This T cell receptor beta chain was profiled in a study of Ad26.COV2.S vaccination and SARS-CoV-2 variants. Study-level results: People who got the vaccine had more spike-specific TCR breadth than people who got placebo. Recipients of either vaccine or placebo displayed similar breadth of non-spike TCRs.

This clone was counted once. The antigen is undetermined. Data came from immunoSEQ multiplex PCR; TCRdb stores just in-frame clones and leaves some out. The sample has hundreds of thousands of clones, about 88% seen once. The treatment is: 15 to 20 received Ad26.COV2.S at low or high dose, single or two shots; several received placebo; per-sample allocation not given. Specimens were obtained on day 63 following the first vaccine or placebo injection. This CDR3 comprises 15 residues. CDR1 and CDR2 from the germline V gene are LGHNA and YNFKEQ. The V and J ends lost 3 bases and 3 bases, in that order; junction bases with no gene match: 7.

The sequence came from a person aged 18 to 59 who received the Ad26.COV2.S COVID-19 vaccine or a placebo. The sequenced sample was peripheral blood, obtained in a trial of Ad26.COV2.S vaccine versus placebo. The rearrangement uses TRBV4-2 and TRBJ2-7; 8 bases map to TRBD2. For the CDR3, the DNA is TGTGCCAGCAGCCAGCTCGGGACTAGTGACTACGAGCAGTACTTC. This sequence encodes CASSQLGTSDYEQYF.